This T cell receptor (beta chain) was profiled in a study of CD8 T cells in ankylosing spondylitis. General observations from the study: Disease-linked clones reportedly concentrated significantly in matched ankylosing spondylitis synovial fluid. Both synovial fluid and blood in reactive arthritis had previously been reported to carry some motif variants.

Unmatched junction bases numbered 7, after V lost 8 bases and J lost 0 bases. The germline CDR1 and CDR2 sequences are LGHNA and YNFKEQ. The CDR3 is 14 amino acids. Generation of TCR beta libraries employed quantitative 5'-RACE incorporating molecular barcodes. MiXCR, run by TCRdb on the 5' RACE reads, gives a single entry per CDR3 protein. Of almost 250,000 distinct CDR3 sequences listed, roughly 32% are singletons. Worth noting for this clonotype: Its specificity is not known.

The clonotype comes from a male donor with ankylosing spondylitis or in good health (not recorded which). The chain carries TRBV4-2 and TRBJ2-7, with 7 bases identical to TRBD1. The sample taken for sequencing was blood, either unsorted or a sorted T cell fraction (not recorded which). The CDR3 loop reads CASSPDRRSYEQYF. CDR3 coding DNA: TGTGCCAGCTCCCCGGACAGGCGCTCCTACGAGCAGTACTTC.